One and the same sample provided the 4 T cell receptor beta chains below, sequenced in a study of T cells after yellow fever vaccination. One entry per CDR3 protein, called by TCRdb with MiXCR from the 5' RACE reads. The table records tens of thousands of distinct CDR3 sequences, 6.5% to 8.5% of them present only once. Sequenced material: PBMCs, either bulk or a sorted T-cell subset (CD4+, CD8+, memory, or dextramer-sorted; not recorded which), taken on the day of the first yellow fever vaccination. Receptor source: a man aged 18 to 30 who received the YFV17D yellow fever vaccine.

This clonotype has ten or more counts. This chain joins TRBV4-3 and TRBJ2-5; TRBD2 might be the D (5 bases). V was trimmed by 1 base and J by 0 bases, leaving 6 bases between them. The CDR3 is made up of 14 amino acids. Germline CDR1 is LGHNA and CDR2 is YSLEER. CDR3 DNA: TGCGCCAGCAGCCAAGGGACTTACCAAGAGACCCAGTACTTC. This encodes CASSQGTYQETQYF.

This clonotype was detected many times. The rearrangement links TRBV7-2 to TRBJ1-3; 7 bases are shared with TRBD1. Germline V gene lookup returns CDR1 SGHTA and CDR2 FQGNSA. The CDR3 is 15 residues long. J lost 3 bases, V lost 5 bases, and 7 bases had no gene match. The CDR3 nucleotides read TGTGCCAGCAGCCGCGTGACAGGGAATGGAAACACCATATATTTT. It translates to CASSRVTGNGNTIYF.

In its sample, this clonotype was seen many times. The chain combines TRBV6-5 with TRBJ1-5; D call uncertain. The CDR3 consists of 15 residues. Trimming took 2 bases from V and 1 from J, leaving 9 bases between them. Germline lookup yields CDR1 MNHEY and CDR2 SVGAGI. The CDR3 protein is CASSYNRGSNQPQHF. DNA of the CDR3: TGTGCCAGCAGTTACAACAGAGGGAGCAATCAGCCCCAGCATTTT.

This chain joins TRBV15 and TRBJ1-3; D is uncertain. This CDR3 is 12 amino acids long. Trimming removed 3 bases at V and 7 bases at J, with 7 bases between. The germline V gene has CDR1 LNHNV and CDR2 YYDKDF (reference sequence). The CDR3 is CATSRRDNTIYF. CDR3 sequence (DNA): TGTGCCACCAGCAGGAGAGACAACACCATATATTTT.